The rows below give T cell receptor beta chains drawn from one sample of a study of T cell responses to AZD1222 COVID-19 vaccine. Clones were read by immunoSEQ multiplex PCR, and TCRdb kept only the in-frame ones, dropping some. The table lists 80,000 or so clones, around 90% of them singletons, with 3.5% to 5% in the top ten. Source: peripheral blood, taken on day 0 of MenACWY control vaccination. These receptors originate from an adult in good health. Each CDR3 is given with its conserved first and last residue. The order of the fields is clone size, D gene, J gene, V gene, CDR3 protein, CDR3 DNA. D genes are given only for firm matches. Rows may omit the clone size; those that give it use once, few, many or a size class.

clone size: .
D gene: .
J gene: TRBJ2-5
V gene: TRBV4-3
CDR3 protein: CASSQDRDPVETQYF
CDR3 DNA: TGCGCCAGCAGCCAAGATCGGGACCCCGTAGAGACCCAGTACTTC

clone size: .
D gene: .
J gene: TRBJ1-1
V gene: TRBV6-5
CDR3 protein: CASSYSRADPTAEAFF
CDR3 DNA: TGTGCCAGCAGTTACTCGAGAGCGGATCCTACGGCTGAAGCTTTCTTT

clone size: .
D gene: TRBD2
J gene: TRBJ2-5
V gene: TRBV9
CDR3 protein: CASSVESGTGQTTQETQYF
CDR3 DNA: TGTGCCAGCAGCGTAGAAAGCGGGACGGGTCAAACAACTCAAGAGACCCAGTACTTC

clone size: .
D gene: .
J gene: TRBJ2-3
V gene: TRBV7-8
CDR3 protein: CASSLGVVSSDTQYF
CDR3 DNA: TGTGCCAGCAGCTTAGGAGTCGTGAGCTCTGATACGCAGTATTTT

clone size: .
D gene: .
J gene: TRBJ2-2
V gene: TRBV27
CDR3 protein: CASSRSTDTGELFF
CDR3 DNA: TGTGCCAGCAGTCGATCGACAGACACCGGGGAGCTGTTTTTT

clone size: once
D gene: .
J gene: TRBJ1-5
V gene: TRBV14
CDR3 protein: CASSQDRDSNQPQHF
CDR3 DNA: TGTGCCAGCAGCCAAGATAGGGACTCCAATCAGCCCCAGCATTTT

clone size: .
D gene: .
J gene: TRBJ2-1
V gene: TRBV2
CDR3 protein: CASREKGRESAEQFF
CDR3 DNA: TGTGCCAGCAGGGAAAAGGGGCGTGAAAGTGCTGAGCAGTTCTTC

clone size: .
D gene: .
J gene: TRBJ1-5
V gene: TRBV12-3/TRBV12-4
CDR3 protein: CASSLGEYQPQHF
CDR3 DNA: TGTGCCAGCAGTTTGGGCGAGTATCAGCCCCAGCATTTT

clone size: once
D gene: .
J gene: TRBJ2-1
V gene: TRBV12-3/TRBV12-4
CDR3 protein: CASSQSPRNEQFF
CDR3 DNA: TGTGCCAGCAGCCAATCCCCGCGGAATGAGCAGTTCTTC

clone size: .
D gene: .
J gene: TRBJ2-1
V gene: TRBV6-2/TRBV6-3
CDR3 protein: CASSYYGPETSEQFF
CDR3 DNA: TGTGCCAGCAGTTACTATGGTCCTGAAACGAGTGAGCAGTTCTTC

clone size: .
D gene: TRBD2
J gene: TRBJ2-7
V gene: TRBV6-5
CDR3 protein: CASTTVAGGLGEQYF
CDR3 DNA: TGTGCCAGCACCACTGTAGCGGGAGGGCTGGGTGAGCAGTACTTC

clone size: .
D gene: .
J gene: TRBJ1-4
V gene: TRBV25-1
CDR3 protein: CASSEPQVGNEKLFF
CDR3 DNA: TGTGCCAGCAGTGAACCACAGGTCGGGAATGAAAAACTGTTTTTT

clone size: .
D gene: .
J gene: TRBJ1-2
V gene: TRBV28
CDR3 protein: CASRLNYGYTF
CDR3 DNA: TGTGCCAGCAGACTAAATTATGGCTACACCTTC

clone size: .
D gene: .
J gene: TRBJ1-5
V gene: TRBV4-1
CDR3 protein: CASSQPGQWENQPQHF
CDR3 DNA: TGCGCCAGCAGCCAACCCGGACAGTGGGAGAATCAGCCCCAGCATTTT

clone size: once
D gene: .
J gene: TRBJ1-1
V gene: TRBV5-6
CDR3 protein: CASSPWGAYTEAFF
CDR3 DNA: TGTGCCAGCAGCCCCTGGGGGGCCTACACTGAAGCTTTCTTT

clone size: .
D gene: .
J gene: TRBJ1-1
V gene: TRBV27
CDR3 protein: CASILQGGVNTEAFF
CDR3 DNA: TGTGCCAGCATCCTACAGGGCGGTGTGAACACTGAAGCTTTCTTT

clone size: .
D gene: .
J gene: TRBJ1-2
V gene: TRBV30
CDR3 protein: CAWSYRGGYGYTF
CDR3 DNA: TGTGCCTGGAGTTATCGGGGGGGATATGGCTACACCTTC

clone size: .
D gene: .
J gene: TRBJ1-2
V gene: TRBV11-2
CDR3 protein: CASSPGIGDGYTF
CDR3 DNA: TGTGCCAGCAGCCCGGGGATCGGTGATGGCTACACCTTC

clone size: .
D gene: .
J gene: TRBJ1-1
V gene: TRBV5-1
CDR3 protein: CASSLGWGDTEAFF
CDR3 DNA: TGCGCCAGCAGCTTGGGATGGGGGGACACTGAAGCTTTCTTT

clone size: .
D gene: .
J gene: TRBJ2-3
V gene: TRBV4-1
CDR3 protein: CASSQGSGTSTDTQYF
CDR3 DNA: TGCGCCAGCAGCCAAGGCTCCGGGACTAGCACAGATACGCAGTATTTT

clone size: .
D gene: TRBD2
J gene: TRBJ2-1
V gene: TRBV6-4
CDR3 protein: CASSVLAGEGEQFF
CDR3 DNA: TGTGCCAGCAGTGTCCTAGCGGGAGAGGGGGAGCAGTTCTTC

clone size: .
D gene: .
J gene: TRBJ2-7
V gene: TRBV30
CDR3 protein: CAWARGGEQYF
CDR3 DNA: TGTGCCTGGGCCAGGGGAGGCGAGCAGTACTTC

clone size: .
D gene: .
J gene: TRBJ1-1
V gene: TRBV19
CDR3 protein: CASTMGWTEAFF
CDR3 DNA: TGTGCCAGTACCATGGGGTGGACTGAAGCTTTCTTT

clone size: .
D gene: .
J gene: TRBJ1-1
V gene: TRBV5-4
CDR3 protein: CASSFGSRLNTEAFF
CDR3 DNA: TGTGCCAGCAGCTTCGGGTCCAGGTTGAACACTGAAGCTTTCTTT

clone size: .
D gene: .
J gene: TRBJ2-7
V gene: TRBV7-2
CDR3 protein: CASSSSVTYEQYF
CDR3 DNA: TGTGCCAGCAGCTCTTCTGTGACCTACGAGCAGTACTTC